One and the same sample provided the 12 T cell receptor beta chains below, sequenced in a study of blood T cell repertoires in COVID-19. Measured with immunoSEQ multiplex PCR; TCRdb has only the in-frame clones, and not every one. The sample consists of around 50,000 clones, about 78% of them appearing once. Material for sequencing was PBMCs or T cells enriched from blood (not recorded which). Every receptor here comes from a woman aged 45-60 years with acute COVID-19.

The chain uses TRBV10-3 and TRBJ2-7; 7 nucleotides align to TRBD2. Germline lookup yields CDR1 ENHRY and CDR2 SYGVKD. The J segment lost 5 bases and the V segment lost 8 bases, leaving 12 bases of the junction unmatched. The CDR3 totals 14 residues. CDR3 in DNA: TGTGCCATCGGGAGGGACTCCAGTGAGGACGAGCAGTACTTC. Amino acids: CAIGRDSSEDEQYF.

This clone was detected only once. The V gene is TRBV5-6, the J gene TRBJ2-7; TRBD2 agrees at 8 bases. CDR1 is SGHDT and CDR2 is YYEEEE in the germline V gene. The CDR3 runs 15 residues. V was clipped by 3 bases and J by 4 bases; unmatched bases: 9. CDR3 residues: CASSWPGGVEYEQYF. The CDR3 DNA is TGTGCCAGCAGCTGGCCGGGAGGGGTGGAATACGAGCAGTACTTC.

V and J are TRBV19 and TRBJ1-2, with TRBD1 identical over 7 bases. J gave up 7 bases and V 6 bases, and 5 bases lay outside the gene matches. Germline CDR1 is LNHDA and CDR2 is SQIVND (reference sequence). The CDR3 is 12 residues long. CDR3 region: CASSKTGLGYTF. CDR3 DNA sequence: TGTGCCAGTAGCAAGACAGGGCTTGGCTACACCTTC.

As DNA, the CDR3 is TGCGCCAGCAGCCAAGATCTGGGACTGGGGTACACCTTC. It encodes CASSQDLGLGYTF. This chain uses TRBV4-1 with TRBJ1-2, with a possible D match to TRBD1 (5 bases). The CDR3 extends over 13 amino acids. The V end was cut by 0 bases, the J end by 11 bases, with 13 bases between. Germline CDR1 MGHRA, CDR2 YSYEKL.

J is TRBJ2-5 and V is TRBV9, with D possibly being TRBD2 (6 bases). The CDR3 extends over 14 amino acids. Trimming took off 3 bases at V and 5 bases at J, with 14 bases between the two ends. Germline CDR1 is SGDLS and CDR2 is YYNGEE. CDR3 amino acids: CASSAVGGPETQYF. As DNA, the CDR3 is TGTGCCAGCAGCGCCGTCGGGGGTCCGGAGACCCAGTACTTC.

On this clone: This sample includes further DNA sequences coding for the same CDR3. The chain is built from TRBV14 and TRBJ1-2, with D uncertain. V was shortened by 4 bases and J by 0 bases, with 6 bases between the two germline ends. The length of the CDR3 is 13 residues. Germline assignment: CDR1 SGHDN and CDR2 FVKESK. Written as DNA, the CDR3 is TGTGCCAGCAGCCCCGGGACTAACTATGGCTACACCTTC. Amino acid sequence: CASSPGTNYGYTF.

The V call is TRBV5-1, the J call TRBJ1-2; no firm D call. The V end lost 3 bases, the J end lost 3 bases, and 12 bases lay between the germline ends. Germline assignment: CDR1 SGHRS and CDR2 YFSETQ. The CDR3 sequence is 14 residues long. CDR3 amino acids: CASSSFGLDYGYTF. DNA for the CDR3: TGCGCCAGCAGCTCGTTCGGGTTGGACTATGGCTACACCTTC.

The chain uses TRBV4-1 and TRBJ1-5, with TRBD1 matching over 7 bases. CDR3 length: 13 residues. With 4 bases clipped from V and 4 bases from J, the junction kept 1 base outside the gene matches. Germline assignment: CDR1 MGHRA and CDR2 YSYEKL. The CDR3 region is CASSPQGNQPQHF. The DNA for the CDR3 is TGCGCCAGCAGCCCACAGGGGAATCAGCCCCAGCATTTT.

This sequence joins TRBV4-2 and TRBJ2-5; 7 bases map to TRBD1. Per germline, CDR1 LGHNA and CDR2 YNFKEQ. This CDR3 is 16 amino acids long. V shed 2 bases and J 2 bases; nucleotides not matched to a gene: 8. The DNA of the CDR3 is TGTGCCAGCAGCCAAACCCTAGGGGGCGGACAAGAGACCCAGTACTTC. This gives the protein CASSQTLGGGQETQYF.

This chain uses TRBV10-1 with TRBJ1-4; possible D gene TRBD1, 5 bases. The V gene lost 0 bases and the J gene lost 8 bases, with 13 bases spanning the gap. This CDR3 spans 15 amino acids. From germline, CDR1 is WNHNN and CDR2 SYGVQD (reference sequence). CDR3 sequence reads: CASSESPGGREKLFF. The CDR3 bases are TGCGCCAGCAGTGAGTCCCCGGGGGGGAGGGAAAAACTGTTTTTT.

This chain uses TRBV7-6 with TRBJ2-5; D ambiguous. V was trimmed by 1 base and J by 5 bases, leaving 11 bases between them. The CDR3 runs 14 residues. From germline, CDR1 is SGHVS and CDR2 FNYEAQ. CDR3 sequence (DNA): TGTGCCAGCAGCTTAGACGTGGTGCGGGAGACCCAGTACTTC. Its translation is CASSLDVVRETQYF. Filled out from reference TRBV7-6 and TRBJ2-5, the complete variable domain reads GAGVSQSPRYKVTKRGQDVALRCDPISGHVSLYWYRQALGQGPEFLTYFNYEAQQDKSGLPNDRFSAERPEGSISTLTIQRTEQRDSAMYRCASSLDVVRETQYFGPGTRLLVL.

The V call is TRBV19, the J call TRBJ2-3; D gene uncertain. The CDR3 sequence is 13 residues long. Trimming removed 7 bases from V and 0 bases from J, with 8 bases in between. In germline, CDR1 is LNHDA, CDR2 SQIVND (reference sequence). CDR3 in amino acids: CASKKYSTDTQYF. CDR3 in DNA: TGTGCCAGTAAAAAATATAGCACAGATACGCAGTATTTT.